The text below deals with one T cell receptor (beta chain). The data were taken from a study of OX40 agonist ivuxolimab in advanced cancers. Looked up from germline, CDR1 is MDHEN and CDR2 is SYDVKM. The V and J ends lost 6 bases and 0 bases, in that order; junction bases with no gene match: 11. The CDR3 length is 16 residues. Here immunoSEQ multiplex PCR was the method, and the copy in TCRdb shows in-frame clones only, minus some. The data show tens of thousands of clones, roughly 94% seen once. The sequencing used CD4+ or CD8+ T cells sorted from blood, collected in a trial of the OX40 agonist ivuxolimab. The V call is TRBV28, the J call TRBJ2-7; 7 nucleotides line up with TRBD1. The receptor was isolated from an adult with an advanced solid tumor such as melanoma, head and neck, liver or kidney cancer. The CDR3 nucleotides are TGTGCCAGCAGCCCCCGACAGGGTTGGGACTCCTACGAGCAGTACTTC. Translated: CASSPRQGWDSYEQYF.